This TCR beta chain was observed in a study of blood T cells in healthy people across ages. Study observations and caveats: Researchers judged that diversity estimates from one million T cells fell short of true values. A roughly linear fall in TCR beta diversity per million T cells was seen with increasing age.

A sample-barcoded 5' primer and a J-beta primer mix were used in a second PCR of about 7 to 12 cycles. TCRdb recomputed calls from the 5' RACE reads with MiXCR, one row per CDR3 protein. The sample holds over 500,000 distinct CDR3 sequences, over 25% seen once. CDR1 is DFQATT and CDR2 is SNEGSKA in the germline V gene (reference sequence). The CDR3 extends over 13 amino acids. V dropped 1 base and J dropped 1 base, with 7 bases sitting between them. In regard to this clonotype: What it recognizes is unknown.

The same sample was also studied in work on T cells of mothers and their children. This second study says: It was through the M1S primer of the second PCR that sample barcodes and 2-4 random nucleotides were added. Researchers found no T cell clones that were persistent and microchimeric.

The TCR sequence derives from a boy younger than 10 in good health. This rearrangement joins TRBV20-1 to TRBJ2-5; a weak D match, TRBD2 (6 bases). Sequenced input: blood. CDR3 residues: CSARGTTQETQYF. The DNA of the CDR3 is TGCAGTGCTAGAGGGACTACCCAAGAGACCCAGTACTTC.